These 4 T cell receptor beta chains originate from one sample sequenced in a study of shared clonotypes between healthy human individuals. TCRdb keeps only in-frame clones here, not all; method: immunoSEQ multiplex PCR. The sample lists over a million clones; 75% to 85% were seen once. Sequencing was carried out using memory CD4+ T cells from PBMCs. The subset: CD45RA-negative fraction. The receptors come from a man aged 18-30 years in good health. Some clones in this sample may be carry-over from other donors' samples.

This clone was seen just once. The chain uses TRBV7-2 and TRBJ1-3; D gene unclear. Germline CDR1 reads SGHTA; CDR2 reads FQGNSA. The CDR3 is 15 residues long. V lost 3 bases to trimming and J lost 0 bases, with 9 bases between them. The CDR3 loop is CASSFRESSGNTIYF. CDR3 nucleotide sequence: TGTGCCAGCAGCTTCCGCGAGAGCTCTGGAAACACCATATATTTT.

This clone is a singleton in its sample. The chain employs TRBV18 and TRBJ2-1; D is ambiguous. The CDR3 sequence is 15 residues long. Trimming took off 3 bases at V and 5 bases at J, with 14 bases between the two ends. CDR1 is KGHSH and CDR2 is LQKENI in the germline V gene. The CDR3 nucleotides read TGTGCCAGCTCACCTGGGCCAGCACTTCACAATGAGCAGTTCTTC. It translates to CASSPGPALHNEQFF.

The sample holds one count of this clone. Other nucleotide sequences in the sample specify the same CDR3. The gene calls are TRBV28 and TRBJ2-6; D gene uncertain. The germline V and J ends were trimmed by 0 bases and 0 bases, with 6 bases remaining between them. This CDR3 is 16 amino acids long. CDR1 is MDHEN, CDR2 SYDVKM, per germline. The CDR3 region is CASSLWVGSGANVLTF. In nucleotides, the CDR3 is TGTGCCAGCAGTTTATGGGTGGGCTCTGGGGCCAACGTCCTGACTTTC. The whole variable domain, remainder taken from reference TRBV28 and TRBJ2-6, is DVKVTQSSRYLVKRTGEKVFLECVQDMDHENMFWYRQDPGLGLRLIYFSYDVKMKEKGDIPEGYSVSREKKERFSLILESASTNQTSMYLCASSLWVGSGANVLTFGAGSRLTVL.

J is TRBJ2-1 and V is TRBV4-3; perhaps TRBD1 as D (5 bases). The CDR3 has 16 amino acids. The V gene's germline CDR1 is LGHNA and CDR2 YSLEER. Trimming cost V 0 bases and J 0 bases, with 9 bases left between them. CDR3 sequence: CASSQDPQGSYNEQFF. CDR3 bases: TGCGCCAGCAGCCAAGATCCCCAGGGCTCCTACAATGAGCAGTTCTTC.